One and the same sample provided the 23 T cell receptor beta chains below, sequenced in a study of human T cells and chemical hapten exposure. TCRdb re-called the RACE reads with MiXCR, one entry per CDR3 protein. The data hold fewer than 50,000 distinct CDR3 sequences, with 7.6% observed a single time. Noted time point: pre-sensitization, week 0. Documented treatment: therapeutic diphenylcyclopropenone sensitization with weekly scalp DPC. This specimen was whole blood, taken in connection with sensitization to the hapten diphenylcyclopropenone (DPC). All receptors come from a woman aged 50 to 60 with alopecia areata. Some clones in this sample may be carry-over from other donors' samples.

This clonotype was seen repeatedly, ten times or more. The chain couples TRBV3-1 to TRBJ2-2; 12 bases are a match to TRBD2. V dropped 4 bases and J dropped 5; count of bases not matched to a gene: 11. Germline V lookup: CDR1 LGHDT, CDR2 YNNKEL (reference sequence). CDR3 length equals 18 residues. CDR3 region: CASSLTGLAGRRTGELFF. Here the CDR3 DNA reads TGTGCCAGCAGCCTAACAGGACTAGCGGGGCGAAGGACCGGGGAGCTGTTTTTT.

This clonotype was seen repeatedly, ten times or more. The chain employs TRBV28 and TRBJ2-3, with TRBD1 matching 8 bases. Germline values: CDR1 MDHEN, CDR2 SYDVKM. J lost 1 base, V lost 5 bases, and 5 bases had no gene match. This CDR3 is built from 15 residues. Here the CDR3 DNA reads TGTGCCAGCAGTGCTCCGGGACAGGGCACAGATACGCAGTATTTT. As protein: CASSAPGQGTDTQYF.

The V gene is TRBV7-2, the J gene TRBJ2-5; D unresolved. V lost 1 base and J 2 bases, leaving 11 bases between the germline ends. Germline V gene data show CDR1 as SGHTA and CDR2 as FQGNSA. The CDR3 spans 15 residues. The CDR3 DNA is TGTGCCAGCAGCTTAGGCCATGCAGAGCAAGAGACCCAGTACTTC. This sequence encodes CASSLGHAEQETQYF. Full variable domain (remainder filled in from reference TRBV7-2 and TRBJ2-5): GAGVSQSPSNKVTEKGKDVELRCDPISGHTALYWYRQSLGQGLEFLIYFQGNSAPDKSGLPSDRFSAERTGGSVSTLTIQRTQQEDSAVYLCASSLGHAEQETQYFGPGTRLLVL.

This clonotype was found many times. This chain joins TRBV4-2 and TRBJ2-1, with D tentatively TRBD2 (5 bases). The CDR3 is 16 residues long. Germline V gene lookup returns CDR1 LGHNA and CDR2 YNFKEQ. Trimming took 1 base from V and 2 from J, leaving 12 bases between them. This chain's CDR3 is CASSQGVTGTYNEQFF. The CDR3, as DNA: TGTGCCAGCAGCCAAGGCGTAACGGGGACCTACAATGAGCAGTTCTTC.

This clonotype occurred a few times. The chain recombines TRBV2 with TRBJ2-1, with 14 nucleotides matching TRBD2. Germline loops: CDR1 SNHLY, CDR2 FYNNEI. J was trimmed by 9 bases and V by 6 bases; bases with no gene match: 4. The CDR3 is 14 residues long. CDR3 sequence (DNA): TGTGCCAGCAGGGGGACTAGCGGGAGTTTTGAGCAGTTCTTC. It is translated as CASRGTSGSFEQFF.

This clonotype was seen ten or more times. The chain carries TRBV28 and TRBJ2-7, with D possibly being TRBD2 (5 bases). CDR3 length equals 14 residues. V lost 8 bases to trimming and J lost 0 bases, with 14 bases between them. CDR1 is MDHEN, CDR2 SYDVKM, per germline. The CDR3 DNA follows: TGTGCCAGCGGAAGAGGGCGTAGCTCCTACGAGCAGTACTTC. This translates into CASGRGRSSYEQYF.

This rearrangement joins TRBV11-2 to TRBJ2-7; 10 bases are shared with TRBD1. J lost 6 bases, V lost 4 bases, and 9 bases had no gene match. Germline-derived CDR1 and CDR2 are SGHAT and FQNNGV. The CDR3 sequence is 15 residues long. CDR3 amino acids: CASSSPGQGTGEQYF. The CDR3 DNA sequence: TGTGCCAGCAGCTCTCCGGGACAGGGGACCGGCGAGCAGTACTTC.

The rearrangement links TRBV12-3 or TRBV12-4 to TRBJ1-5; D gene ambiguous. The V gene lost 6 bases and the J gene lost 7 bases, with 13 bases spanning the gap. This CDR3 has 13 amino acids. The CDR3 loop is CASRGMAWQPQHF. CDR3 coding DNA: TGTGCCAGCAGGGGGATGGCCTGGCAGCCCCAGCATTTT.

This clonotype showed up many times. V gene TRBV6-5 combines with J gene TRBJ2-7; 9 nucleotides align to TRBD2. The CDR3 consists of 16 residues. Germline V gene lookup returns CDR1 MNHEY and CDR2 SVGAGI. The J segment lost 3 bases and the V segment lost 0 bases, leaving 6 bases of the junction unmatched. The CDR3 coding sequence is TGTGCCAGCAGTTACTCTCGTCTAGCGGGGCACTACGAGCAGTACTTC. It encodes CASSYSRLAGHYEQYF.

The CDR3 loop reads CASSPGQANQWPQHF. The CDR3 coding sequence is TGTGCCAGCTCGCCTGGACAGGCTAATCAGTGGCCCCAGCATTTT. This chain uses TRBV18 with TRBJ1-5, with 7 positions matching TRBD1. V shed 6 bases and J 9 bases; nucleotides not matched to a gene: 14. This CDR3 has 15 residues. Germline lookup yields CDR1 KGHSH and CDR2 LQKENI.

This clonotype was detected ten times or more. J is TRBJ2-7 and V is TRBV12-3 or TRBV12-4; TRBD2 might be the D (5 bases). The CDR3 runs to 11 residues. The V end was cut by 3 bases, the J end by 6 bases, with 6 bases between. Here the CDR3 reads CASSFRGEQYF. The CDR3 DNA reads as TGTGCCAGCAGTTTCCGGGGCGAGCAGTACTTC.

This clonotype was counted between two and nine times. A junction end diverges from the germline sequence, so it may reflect a read error. The chain combines TRBV7-7 with TRBJ2-5, with no clear D. Germline V gives CDR1 SSHAT, CDR2 FNYEAQ (reference sequence). This CDR3 contains 15 residues. The CDR3 is CASSLAVGSQETQYF. For the CDR3, the DNA is TGTGCTAGCAGCTTAGCCGTTGGCTCCCAAGAGACCCAGTACTTC.

This clonotype was detected many times. The gene calls are TRBV9 and TRBJ2-5; 8 bases fit TRBD2. The trim removed 0 bases at V and 4 bases at J, leaving 2 bases unmatched. This CDR3 contains 14 residues. Germline CDR1 reads SGDLS; CDR2 reads YYNGEE. Here the CDR3 reads CASSVALAGETQYF. CDR3 sequence (DNA): TGTGCCAGCAGCGTAGCGCTAGCGGGAGAGACCCAGTACTTC.

This clonotype was recorded many times. This chain joins TRBV18 and TRBJ1-4, with TRBD1 matching over 8 bases. Trimming at V came to 3 bases and at J to 13 bases, leaving 7 bases not matched to a gene. The germline V gene has CDR1 KGHSH and CDR2 LQKENI. This CDR3 is built from 13 residues. CDR3 sequence reads: CASSPGYTGGLFF. The CDR3 nucleotides are TGTGCCAGCTCACCCGGGTACACAGGGGGACTGTTTTTT.

The table lists this clonotype with many counts. This sequence joins TRBV7-9 and TRBJ2-3; D remains ambiguous. This CDR3 contains 12 residues. CDR1 and CDR2 (germline): SEHNR, FQNEAQ (reference sequence). V was cut by 5 bases and J by 4 bases, with 7 bases left in between. Here the CDR3 DNA reads TGTGCCAGCAGCCCACAATCAGATACGCAGTATTTT. It codes for CASSPQSDTQYF. The full variable domain, its missing parts supplied by reference TRBV7-9 and TRBJ2-3, is DTGVSQNPRHKITKRGQNVTFRCDPISEHNRLYWYRQTLGQGPEFLTYFQNEAQLEKSRLLSDRFSAERPKGSFSTLEIQRTEQGDSAMYLCASSPQSDTQYFGPGTRLTVL.

J is TRBJ2-3 and V is TRBV7-2, with TRBD2 as a possible D gene (6 bases). Germline CDR1 and CDR2: SGHTA and FQGNSA. The V end was cut by 3 bases, the J end by 4 bases, with 14 bases between. The CDR3 contains 15 residues. The DNA of the CDR3 is TGTGCCAGCAGCTTGGTGGGAGGTCCCCCAGATACGCAGTATTTT. The encoded protein is CASSLVGGPPDTQYF.

This chain links TRBV12-5 with TRBJ1-1; 9 bases align to TRBD1. The CDR3 covers 16 residues. The V gene end was trimmed by 4 bases and the J gene end by 5 bases; junction bases not matched to a gene: 11. Germline V gives CDR1 LGHNT, CDR2 FRNRAP. Here the CDR3 reads CASGSYRGLLGTEAFF. DNA for the CDR3: TGTGCTAGTGGTTCGTACAGGGGGCTTCTTGGGACTGAAGCTTTCTTT.

This clonotype was found many times. The chain links TRBV2 to TRBJ2-2; D unclear. The CDR3 is made up of 14 amino acids. The germline V and J ends were trimmed by 7 bases and 0 bases, with 9 bases remaining between them. Germline V lookup: CDR1 SNHLY, CDR2 FYNNEI. DNA for the CDR3: TGTGCCAGCATGGGTCAGTCGAACACCGGGGAGCTGTTTTTT. Translating it yields CASMGQSNTGELFF.

In its sample, this clonotype was seen many times. The chain couples TRBV5-1 to TRBJ2-1, with D hard to call. The CDR3 contains 14 residues. V lost 0 bases and J lost 4, with 8 bases in between. Germline V gives CDR1 SGHRS, CDR2 YFSETQ. The CDR3 DNA reads as TGCGCCAGCAGCTTGGGTCAGAGTTACAATGAGCAGTTCTTC. Its translation is CASSLGQSYNEQFF.

As concerns this clonotype: One base away lies a much larger clone, so this may be a sequencing read error. V and J are TRBV6-6 and TRBJ2-5; D is possibly TRBD2 (7 bases). The CDR3 is made up of 15 amino acids. Germline V gene lookup returns CDR1 MNHNY and CDR2 SVGAGI (reference sequence). The CDR3 region has the DNA TGTGCCAGCAGAGGAGGGGGGGCGCGACAAGAGACCCAGTGCTTC. It is translated as CASRGGGARQETQCF.

This clonotype appeared many times. The chain links TRBV3-1 to TRBJ2-1; 7 nucleotides line up with TRBD1. With 0 bases clipped from V and 7 bases from J, the junction kept 6 bases outside the gene matches. The CDR3 has 15 amino acids. Germline CDR1 LGHDT, CDR2 YNNKEL (reference sequence). CDR3 amino acids: CASSQDQGGRNEQFF. Here the CDR3 DNA reads TGTGCCAGCAGCCAAGATCAAGGGGGCCGGAATGAGCAGTTCTTC.

This clonotype was seen many times. The rearrangement links TRBV14 to TRBJ2-1; unclear D gene. Germline-derived CDR1 and CDR2 are SGHDN and FVKESK. The V end was cut by 0 bases, the J end by 13 bases, with 10 bases between. There are 12 residues in the CDR3. CDR3 bases: TGTGCCAGCAGCCAAGAAGGGCCAAGTCAGTTCTTC. This encodes CASSQEGPSQFF.

This clonotype occurred many times. The chain links TRBV11-2 to TRBJ2-6; D is possibly TRBD1 or TRBD2 (6 bases each). Germline assignment: CDR1 SGHAT and CDR2 FQNNGV. With 2 bases removed from V and 0 bases from J, the gap between germline ends came to 29 bases. CDR3 length equals 23 residues. The CDR3 nucleotides read TGTGCCAGCAGCTTAAGGGCGGGACACCCTTTTAGCGTTTCGGGCTCTGGGGCCAACGTCCTGACTTTC. It codes for CASSLRAGHPFSVSGSGANVLTF.